These T cell receptor beta chains were read from a single sample in a study of T cells after yellow fever vaccination. TCRdb re-derived calls from the 5' RACE reads in MiXCR, one entry per CDR3 protein. The sample records about 580,000 distinct CDR3 sequences, less than 20% being singletons. The sequencing used PBMCs, collected about 5 days after the first yellow fever vaccination. These receptors all stem from a man between 18 and 29 years old who received the YFV17D yellow fever vaccine. The CDR3 runs from the conserved cysteine through the conserved F or W. Each record gives: D gene, clone size, J gene, V gene, CDR3 DNA, CDR3 protein. D genes are given only for firm matches. Where a row states a size, it is once, few, many or the class of an expanded clone; other rows omit it.

>TRBD2|few|TRBJ2-7|TRBV5-4
TGTGCCAGCAGCTTGTCCTCCGGGGGGGCCTACGAGCAGTACTTC
CASSLSSGGAYEQYF
>.|.|TRBJ2-1|TRBV27
TGTGCCAGCAGTATACGGATCTTGAGTGAGCAGTTCTTC
CASSIRILSEQFF
>.|.|TRBJ2-5|TRBV3-1
TGTGCCAGCAGTCAACAGAAGTACCAAGAGACCCAGTACTTC
CASSQQKYQETQYF
>TRBD2|.|TRBJ2-5|TRBV5-4
TGTGCCAGCAGCTTGTCGGTAGCGGGGGGGAAAGAAGGTCGGGAGACCCAGTACTTC
CASSLSVAGGKEGRETQYF
>TRBD1|.|TRBJ1-1|TRBV5-6
TGTGCCAGCAGCACGACAGGGGTAACTGAAGCTTTCTTT
CASSTTGVTEAFF
>.|few|TRBJ1-2|TRBV5-1
TGCGCCAGCAGCCCCGACGGATTCGGTGGCTACACCTTC
CASSPDGFGGYTF
>.|few|TRBJ2-3|TRBV25-1
TGTGCCAGCAGCGAGGGACTTTATTCCACAGATACGCAGTATTTT
CASSEGLYSTDTQYF
>.|few|TRBJ2-2|TRBV4-3
TGCGCCAGCAGCCAATCCGGGGTCGGGGAGCTGTTTTTT
CASSQSGVGELFF
>.|few|TRBJ2-1|TRBV4-3
TGCGCCAGCAGCCAAGTAACAACCCCCGGGAGCTACAATGAGCAGTTCTTC
CASSQVTTPGSYNEQFF
>.|many|TRBJ1-1|TRBV6-2/TRBV6-3
TGTGCCAGCGGCTACAGGTTGAACACTGAAGCTTTCTTT
CASGYRLNTEAFF
>.|many|TRBJ2-3|TRBV7-2
TGTGCCAGCAGCCCGGGGGCCACAGATACGCAGTATTTT
CASSPGATDTQYF
>TRBD1|few|TRBJ2-7|TRBV7-8
TGTGCCAGCAGCCATCGGACAGGGCCAGGCGAGCAGTACTTC
CASSHRTGPGEQYF
>.|few|TRBJ2-4|TRBV6-5
TGTGCCAGCAGTTACTCATACCGGGAAAACATTCAGTACTTC
CASSYSYRENIQYF
>TRBD2|few|TRBJ2-3|TRBV12-3/TRBV12-4
TGTGCCAGCAGTTTAGGCGGGGGTGGGCAGTATTTT
CASSLGGGGQYF